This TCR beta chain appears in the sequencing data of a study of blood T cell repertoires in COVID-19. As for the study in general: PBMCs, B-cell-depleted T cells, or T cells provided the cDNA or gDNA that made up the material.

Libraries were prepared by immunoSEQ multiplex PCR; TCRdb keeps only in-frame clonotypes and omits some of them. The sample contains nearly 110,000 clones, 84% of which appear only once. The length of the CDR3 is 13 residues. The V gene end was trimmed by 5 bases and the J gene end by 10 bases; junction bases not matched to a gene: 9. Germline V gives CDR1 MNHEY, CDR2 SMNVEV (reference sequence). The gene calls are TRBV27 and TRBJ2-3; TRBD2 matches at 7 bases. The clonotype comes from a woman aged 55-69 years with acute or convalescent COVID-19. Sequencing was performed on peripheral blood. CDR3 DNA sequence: TGTGCCAGCAGTCTCGGACTAGTTTCTCCGCAGTATTTT. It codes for CASSLGLVSPQYF.